The rows below give T cell receptor beta chains drawn from one sample of a study of T cells after yellow fever vaccination. Each CDR3 protein gets one entry after TCRdb re-called the 5' RACE reads with MiXCR. Of about 110,000 distinct CDR3 sequences in the sample, 7% to 8.5% were seen once. The source material was CD8+ T cells sorted from PBMCs, sampled 45 days after the yellow fever booster vaccination. Receptors were obtained from a man aged 25-40 years who received the YFV17D yellow fever vaccine. Both conserved end residues are part of each CDR3. The D gene is left open where the match is weak. Size is stated for part of the rows, as once, few or many counts, or as a class when the clone is expanded.

>TRBJ2-2|TRBV4-3|-|many
CASRPDRWSGELFF
TGCGCCAGCAGACCCGACAGGTGGTCCGGGGAGCTGTTTTTT
>TRBJ2-7|TRBV6-2/TRBV6-3|TRBD2|-
CATNTGGIAYEQYF
TGTGCCACCAACACGGGGGGGATAGCCTACGAGCAGTACTTC
>TRBJ2-7|TRBV5-5|-|many
CASSFRQGEDEQYF
TGTGCCAGCAGCTTCCGGCAGGGTGAGGACGAGCAGTACTTC
>TRBJ2-7|TRBV10-3|-|many
CATRRGDEQYF
TGTGCCACTCGACGGGGCGACGAGCAGTACTTC
>TRBJ2-2|TRBV27|-|once
CASTQFSGTYLTWELFF
TGTGCCAGCACCCAATTTTCCGGGACTTATCTTACCTGGGAGCTGTTTTTT
>TRBJ2-7|TRBV28|TRBD1|many
CASSDRDRGYEQYF
TGTGCCAGCAGTGACCGGGACAGGGGCTACGAGCAGTACTTC
>TRBJ2-5|TRBV20-1|TRBD2|few
CSAGLAGPGETQYF
TGCAGTGCTGGACTAGCGGGACCGGGAGAGACCCAGTACTTC
>TRBJ2-2|TRBV7-6|TRBD2|-
CASRGGLAGDTGELFF
TGTGCCAGCAGAGGGGGACTAGCGGGGGACACCGGGGAGCTGTTTTTT
>TRBJ2-6|TRBV7-9|TRBD2|few
CASSPGLAGGTHVLTF
TGTGCCAGCAGCCCGGGACTAGCGGGTGGAACCCACGTCCTGACTTTC
>TRBJ2-7|TRBV20-1|TRBD2|-
CSARSPMTSGREGAYEQYF
TGCAGTGCTCGCTCCCCGATGACTAGCGGGAGGGAAGGGGCCTACGAGCAGTACTTC
>TRBJ2-3|TRBV19|TRBD2|few
CASSSGLAGGLDTQYF
TGTGCCAGTAGTAGCGGACTAGCGGGAGGTTTGGATACGCAGTATTTT
>TRBJ2-3|TRBV12-3/TRBV12-4|TRBD2|many
CASSFRLAGGTDTQYF
TGTGCCAGCAGTTTCCGTCTAGCGGGAGGAACAGATACGCAGTATTTT
>TRBJ2-1|TRBV27|TRBD2|few
CASSSGSNYNEQFF
TGTGCCAGCAGTAGCGGGAGCAACTACAATGAGCAGTTCTTC
>TRBJ2-1|TRBV5-1|TRBD2|many
CASSLAASGGYNEQFF
TGCGCCAGCAGCTTGGCCGCTAGCGGGGGCTACAATGAGCAGTTCTTC
>TRBJ2-3|TRBV5-1|TRBD1|many
CASSGTGQDPTDTQYF
TGCGCCAGCAGCGGGACAGGACAGGACCCCACAGATACGCAGTATTTT
>TRBJ2-7|TRBV10-3|-|few
CAISATGRGSYEQYF
TGTGCCATCAGTGCTACCGGGAGAGGCTCCTACGAGCAGTACTTC
>TRBJ1-4|TRBV10-3|-|many
CAISESKETGWVKLFF
TGTGCCATCAGTGAGTCGAAGGAGACGGGCTGGGTAAAACTGTTTTTT
>TRBJ2-3|TRBV20-1|TRBD2|many
CSAPPLGGDTQYF
TGCAGTGCCCCCCCCCTGGGAGGGGATACGCAGTATTTT
>TRBJ2-1|TRBV20-1|-|many
CSAFSARSYNEQFF
TGCAGTGCTTTTAGCGCGCGCTCCTACAATGAGCAGTTCTTC
>TRBJ2-3|TRBV11-1|-|many
CASSDNRFSTDTQYF
TGTGCCAGCAGCGACAATCGTTTTAGCACAGATACGCAGTATTTT
>TRBJ2-7|TRBV6-1|TRBD1|many
CASSRPPDLGQGAYEQYF
TGTGCCAGCAGTCGCCCCCCAGACCTGGGGCAGGGGGCTTACGAGCAGTACTTC
>TRBJ2-5|TRBV6-2/TRBV6-3|-|few
CASSYSMVQETQYF
TGTGCCAGCAGTTACTCGATGGTGCAAGAGACCCAGTACTTC